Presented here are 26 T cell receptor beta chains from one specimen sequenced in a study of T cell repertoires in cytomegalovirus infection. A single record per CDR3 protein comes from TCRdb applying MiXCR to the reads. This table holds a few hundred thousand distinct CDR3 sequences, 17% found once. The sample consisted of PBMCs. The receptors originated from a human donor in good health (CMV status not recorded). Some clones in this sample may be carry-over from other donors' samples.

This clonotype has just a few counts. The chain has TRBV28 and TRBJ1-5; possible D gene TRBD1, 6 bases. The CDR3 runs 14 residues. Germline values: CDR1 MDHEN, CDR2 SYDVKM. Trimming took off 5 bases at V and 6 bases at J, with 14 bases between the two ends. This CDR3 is CASSQGSLVQPQHF. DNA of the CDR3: TGTGCCAGCAGTCAGGGGTCGTTAGTTCAGCCCCAGCATTTT.

The CDR3 DNA reads as TGTGCCAGCAGCTTAGTCCCGGGGCGCCGACGGTCTGAAGCTTTCTTT. Translating it yields CASSLVPGRRRSEAFF. V gene TRBV7-9 combines with J gene TRBJ1-1; D perhaps matches TRBD1 (5 bases). V was clipped by 1 base and J by 6 bases, with 18 bases between them. The CDR3 extends over 16 amino acids. Germline V gene sequence: CDR1 SEHNR, CDR2 FQNEAQ (reference sequence).

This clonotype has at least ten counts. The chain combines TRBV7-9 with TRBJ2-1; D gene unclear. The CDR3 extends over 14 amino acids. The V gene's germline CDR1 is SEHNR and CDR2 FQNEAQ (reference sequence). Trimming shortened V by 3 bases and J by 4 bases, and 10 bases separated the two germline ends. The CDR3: CASSFSTPYNEQFF. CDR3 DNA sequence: TGTGCCAGCAGCTTCTCAACTCCATACAATGAGCAGTTCTTC.

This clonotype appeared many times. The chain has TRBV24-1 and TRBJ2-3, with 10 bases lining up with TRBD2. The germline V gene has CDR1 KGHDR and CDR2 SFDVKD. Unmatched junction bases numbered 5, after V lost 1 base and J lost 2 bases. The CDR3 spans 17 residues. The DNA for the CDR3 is TGTGCCACCAGTGATTTTGAGGGACTAGCGAACACAGATACGCAGTATTTT. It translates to CATSDFEGLANTDTQYF.

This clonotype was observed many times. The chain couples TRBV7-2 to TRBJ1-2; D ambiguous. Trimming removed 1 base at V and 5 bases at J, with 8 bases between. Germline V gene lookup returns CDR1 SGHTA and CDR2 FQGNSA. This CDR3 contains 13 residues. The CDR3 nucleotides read TGTGCCAGCAGCTTAGATTCATCTTATGGCTACACCTTC. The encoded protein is CASSLDSSYGYTF.

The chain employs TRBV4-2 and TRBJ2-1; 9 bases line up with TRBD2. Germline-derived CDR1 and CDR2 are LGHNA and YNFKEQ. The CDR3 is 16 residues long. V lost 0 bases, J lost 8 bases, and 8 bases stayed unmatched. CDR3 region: CASSQEGGGASYEQFF. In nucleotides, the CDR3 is TGTGCCAGCAGCCAAGAAGGCGGGGGGGCATCCTATGAGCAGTTCTTC.

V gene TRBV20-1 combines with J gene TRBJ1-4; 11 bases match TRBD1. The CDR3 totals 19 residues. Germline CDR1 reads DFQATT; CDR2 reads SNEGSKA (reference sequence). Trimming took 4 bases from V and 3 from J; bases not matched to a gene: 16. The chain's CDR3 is CSAMRDRGFLVGANEKLFF. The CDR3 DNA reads TGCAGTGCTATGCGGGACAGGGGGTTTCTTGTAGGGGCTAATGAAAAACTGTTTTTT.

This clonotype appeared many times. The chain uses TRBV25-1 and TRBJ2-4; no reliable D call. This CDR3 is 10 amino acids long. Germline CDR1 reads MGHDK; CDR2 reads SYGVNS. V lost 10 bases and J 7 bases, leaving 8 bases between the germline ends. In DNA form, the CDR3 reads TGTGCCATACCATCGAACATTCAGTACTTC. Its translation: CAIPSNIQYF.

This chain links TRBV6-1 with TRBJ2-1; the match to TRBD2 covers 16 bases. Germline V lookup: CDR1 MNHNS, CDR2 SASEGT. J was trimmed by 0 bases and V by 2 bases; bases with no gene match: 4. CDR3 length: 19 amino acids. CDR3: CASSESGLAGGHSYNEQFF. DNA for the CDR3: TGTGCCAGCAGTGAATCGGGACTAGCGGGGGGGCACTCCTACAATGAGCAGTTCTTC.

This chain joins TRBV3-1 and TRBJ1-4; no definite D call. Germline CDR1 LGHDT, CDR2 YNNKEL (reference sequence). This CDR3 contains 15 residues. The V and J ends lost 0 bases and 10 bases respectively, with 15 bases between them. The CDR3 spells CASSQEVRSRGKLFF. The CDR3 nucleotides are TGTGCCAGCAGCCAAGAAGTCCGGAGTCGGGGAAAACTGTTTTTT.

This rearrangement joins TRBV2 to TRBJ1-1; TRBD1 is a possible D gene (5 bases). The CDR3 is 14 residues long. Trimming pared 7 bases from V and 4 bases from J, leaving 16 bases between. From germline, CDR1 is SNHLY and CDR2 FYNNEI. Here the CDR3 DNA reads TGTGCCAGCATCCAGGGTCCTTGGGGCACTGAAGCTTTCTTT. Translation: CASIQGPWGTEAFF.

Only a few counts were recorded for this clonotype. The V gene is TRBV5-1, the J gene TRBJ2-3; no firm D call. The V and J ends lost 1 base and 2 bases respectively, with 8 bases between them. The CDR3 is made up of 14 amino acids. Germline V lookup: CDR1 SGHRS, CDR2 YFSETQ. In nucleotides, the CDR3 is TGCGCCAGCAGCTTGACTCGTTACACAGATACGCAGTATTTT. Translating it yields CASSLTRYTDTQYF.

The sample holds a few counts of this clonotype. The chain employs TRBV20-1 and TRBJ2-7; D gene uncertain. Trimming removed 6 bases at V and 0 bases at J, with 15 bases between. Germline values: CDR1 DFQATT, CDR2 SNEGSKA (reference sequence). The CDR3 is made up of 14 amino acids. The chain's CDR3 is CSASELEGSYEQYF. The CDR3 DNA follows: TGCAGTGCCTCAGAGCTGGAAGGCTCCTACGAGCAGTACTTC.

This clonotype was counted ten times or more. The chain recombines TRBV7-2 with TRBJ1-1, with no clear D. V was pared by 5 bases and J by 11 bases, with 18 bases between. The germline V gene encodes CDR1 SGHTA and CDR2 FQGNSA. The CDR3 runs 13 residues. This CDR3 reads CASSPGQGDIAFF. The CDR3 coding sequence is TGTGCCAGCAGCCCCGGCCAAGGTGATATTGCTTTCTTT.

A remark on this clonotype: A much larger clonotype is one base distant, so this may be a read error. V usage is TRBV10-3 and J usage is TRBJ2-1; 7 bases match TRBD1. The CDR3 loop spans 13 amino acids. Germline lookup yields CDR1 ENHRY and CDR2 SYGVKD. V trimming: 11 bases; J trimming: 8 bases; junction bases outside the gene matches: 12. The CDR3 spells CAATGTESDEQFF. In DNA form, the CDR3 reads TGTGCCGCTACCGGGACAGAAAGCGATGAGCAGTTCTTC.

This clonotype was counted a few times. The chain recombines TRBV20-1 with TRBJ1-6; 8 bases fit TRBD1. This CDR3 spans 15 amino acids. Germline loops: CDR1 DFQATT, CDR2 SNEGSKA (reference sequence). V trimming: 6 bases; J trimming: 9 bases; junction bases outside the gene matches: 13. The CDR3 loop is CSANYRQGQSSPLHF. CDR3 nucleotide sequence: TGCAGTGCAAACTACCGACAGGGGCAGAGTTCACCCCTCCACTTT.

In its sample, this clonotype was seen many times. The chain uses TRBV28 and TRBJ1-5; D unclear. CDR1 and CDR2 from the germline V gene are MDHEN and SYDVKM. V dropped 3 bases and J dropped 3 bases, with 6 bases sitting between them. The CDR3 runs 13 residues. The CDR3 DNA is TGTGCCAGCAGTTTCCCCCCCAATCAGCCCCAGCATTTT. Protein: CASSFPPNQPQHF.

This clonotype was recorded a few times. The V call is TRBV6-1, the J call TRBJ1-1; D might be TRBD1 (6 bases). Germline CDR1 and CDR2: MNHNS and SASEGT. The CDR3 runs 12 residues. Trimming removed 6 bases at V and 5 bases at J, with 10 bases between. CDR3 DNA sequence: TGTGCCAGCAGCAGAGGGACAACTGAAGCTTTCTTT. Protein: CASSRGTTEAFF.

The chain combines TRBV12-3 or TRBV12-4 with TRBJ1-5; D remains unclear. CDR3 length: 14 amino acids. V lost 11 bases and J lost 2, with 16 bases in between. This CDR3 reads CAQQVGSGNQPQHF. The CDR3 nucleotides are TGTGCCCAGCAGGTCGGTTCGGGCAATCAGCCCCAGCATTTT.

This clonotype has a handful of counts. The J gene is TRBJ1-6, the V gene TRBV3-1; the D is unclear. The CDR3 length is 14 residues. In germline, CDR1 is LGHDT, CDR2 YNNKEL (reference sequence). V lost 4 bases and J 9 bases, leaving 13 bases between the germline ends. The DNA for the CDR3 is TGTGCCAGCAGCCCGATCTCTGGAGGTTCACCCCTCCACTTT. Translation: CASSPISGGSPLHF.

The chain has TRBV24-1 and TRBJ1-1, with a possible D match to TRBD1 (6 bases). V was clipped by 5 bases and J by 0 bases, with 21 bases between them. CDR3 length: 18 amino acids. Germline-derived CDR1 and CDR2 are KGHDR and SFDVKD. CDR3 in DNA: TGTGCCACCAGTGGGGGAATTCGGGACAAGAACCTGAACACTGAAGCTTTCTTT. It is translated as CATSGGIRDKNLNTEAFF.

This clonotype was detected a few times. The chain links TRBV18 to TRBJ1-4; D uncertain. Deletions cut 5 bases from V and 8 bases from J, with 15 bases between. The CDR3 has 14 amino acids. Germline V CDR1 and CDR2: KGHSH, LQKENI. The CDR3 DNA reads TGTGCCAGCTCATCTAACGGACGAGGGGAAAAACTGTTTTTT. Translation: CASSSNGRGEKLFF.

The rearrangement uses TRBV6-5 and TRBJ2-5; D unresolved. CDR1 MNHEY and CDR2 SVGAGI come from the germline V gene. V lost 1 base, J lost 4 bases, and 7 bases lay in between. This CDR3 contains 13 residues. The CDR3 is CASSYFRGETQYF. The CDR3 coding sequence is TGTGCCAGCAGTTACTTTAGAGGAGAGACCCAGTACTTC.

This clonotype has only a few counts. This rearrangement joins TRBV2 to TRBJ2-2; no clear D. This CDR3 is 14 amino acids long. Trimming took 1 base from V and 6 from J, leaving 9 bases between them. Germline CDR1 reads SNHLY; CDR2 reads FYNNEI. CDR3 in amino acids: CASSEVGIPGELFF. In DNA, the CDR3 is TGTGCCAGCAGTGAAGTTGGGATCCCCGGGGAGCTGTTTTTT.

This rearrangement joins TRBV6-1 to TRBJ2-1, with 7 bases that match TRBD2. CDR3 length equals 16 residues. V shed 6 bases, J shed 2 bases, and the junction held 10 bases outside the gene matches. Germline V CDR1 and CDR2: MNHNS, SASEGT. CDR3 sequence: CASSPPPGGTYNEQFF. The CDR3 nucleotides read TGTGCCAGCAGCCCCCCCCCGGGGGGTACCTACAATGAGCAGTTCTTC.

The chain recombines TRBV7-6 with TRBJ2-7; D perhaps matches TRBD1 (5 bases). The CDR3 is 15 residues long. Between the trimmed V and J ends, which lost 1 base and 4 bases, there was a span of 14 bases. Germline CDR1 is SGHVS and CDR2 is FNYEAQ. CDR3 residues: CASSLGATESYEQYF. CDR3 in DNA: TGTGCCAGCAGCTTAGGGGCGACAGAATCATACGAGCAGTACTTC.